These T cell receptor beta chains were read from a single sample in a study of cytomegalovirus exposure and HLA in healthy donors. Libraries were prepared by immunoSEQ multiplex PCR; TCRdb keeps only in-frame clonotypes and omits some of them. The sample includes roughly 270,000 clones, 88% of them seen just once. Sequencing used PBMCs. These receptors came from a woman aged 18-29 years in good health and CMV-seronegative. Both conserved end residues are trimmed from each CDR3. Clone sizes are given selectively: once, few, many, or a class where the clone is expanded.

CDR3aa	j_gene	len	abundance	v_gene
AISSGQIYNEQF	TRBJ2-1	12	-	TRBV10-3
ASSTGQGNQPQH	TRBJ1-5	12	few	TRBV5-1
ASTFRQGTSYEQY	TRBJ2-7	13	-	TRBV7-8
ASSQGTGTGTYNEQF	TRBJ2-1	15	once	TRBV4-3
ASSFTGAGSNQPQH	TRBJ1-5	14	few	TRBV7-2
ASSMGHLTYEQY	TRBJ2-7	12	-	TRBV19
AWGRQGGLIETQY	TRBJ2-5	13	-	TRBV30
ASRSILQESYGYT	TRBJ1-2	13	-	TRBV5-4
ASSEGTGDMDTQY	TRBJ2-3	13	-	TRBV10-2
ASSLEKGAYEQY	TRBJ2-7	12	once	TRBV7-8
ASSLILAGVGGTDTQY	TRBJ2-3	16	-	TRBV27
ASSIDMGRGNSPLH	TRBJ1-6	14	-	TRBV19
ASSEGLAGVETQY	TRBJ2-5	13	-	TRBV14
ASSLTGPDNEQF	TRBJ2-1	12	once	TRBV7-3
ASSLKVPGQGISFEKLF	TRBJ1-4	17	-	TRBV4-1
ASSSTAGTRYNEQF	TRBJ2-1	14	-	TRBV5-5
ATADLGRVDQPQH	TRBJ1-5	13	-	TRBV28
SVRGSLETQY	TRBJ2-5	10	-	TRBV29-1
ASSLAQGYEQY	TRBJ2-7	11	-	TRBV7-6
ASRGTGSPVADPYEQY	TRBJ2-7	16	once	TRBV28
ASSVGQLQETQY	TRBJ2-5	12	-	TRBV19
ASTTGGVEKLF	TRBJ1-4	11	-	TRBV6-6
ASSSGQNNQPQH	TRBJ1-5	12	-	TRBV27
ASRSGMRNEKLF	TRBJ1-4	12	-	TRBV28
ASSYPTGTSINEQF	TRBJ2-1	14	-	TRBV6-5
ASARGGNTEAF	TRBJ1-1	11	-	TRBV6-5
ASSSNDRYTEAF	TRBJ1-1	12	-	TRBV5-1
VTQGQNEKLF	TRBJ1-4	10	-	TRBV6-1
ASSQDHPSGGPNEQF	TRBJ2-1	15	few	TRBV4-2
ASSPNRNEQF	TRBJ2-1	10	once	TRBV7-2
ATSSGANVLT	TRBJ2-6	10	-	TRBV27
ASSMFDSSYEQY	TRBJ2-7	12	-	TRBV19
ASSVGSSGVGETQY	TRBJ2-5	14	-	TRBV9
ASRRIDLMNTEAF	TRBJ1-1	13	-	TRBV27
ASSLRENTEAF	TRBJ1-1	11	-	TRBV11-2
ASSPDRGSGNTIY	TRBJ1-3	13	-	TRBV5-1
ASSQPPGGTASSGNTIY	TRBJ1-3	17	-	TRBV4-1
ASSPYYGRENEQF	TRBJ2-1	13	-	TRBV7-2
ASSAENPRSYNEQF	TRBJ2-1	14	-	TRBV2
ASSLGGLAGYYEQY	TRBJ2-7	14	-	TRBV5-1
ASVQGAYEQY	TRBJ2-7	10	once	TRBV7-8
ASSMWQGGGLQPQH	TRBJ1-5	14	-	TRBV19
ASSEGQDAAF	TRBJ1-1	10	-	TRBV10-1
ASSGDRVDTEAF	TRBJ1-1	12	-	TRBV6-1
ASSLGSSYNEQF	TRBJ2-1	12	-	TRBV7-2
ASSYRLTGSGNTIY	TRBJ1-3	14	-	TRBV6-5
ASSVNQETQY	TRBJ2-5	10	-	TRBV6-1
ASSLSSVIAAGETQY	TRBJ2-5	15	-	TRBV27
ASSPLSREQY	TRBJ2-7	10	-	TRBV7-2